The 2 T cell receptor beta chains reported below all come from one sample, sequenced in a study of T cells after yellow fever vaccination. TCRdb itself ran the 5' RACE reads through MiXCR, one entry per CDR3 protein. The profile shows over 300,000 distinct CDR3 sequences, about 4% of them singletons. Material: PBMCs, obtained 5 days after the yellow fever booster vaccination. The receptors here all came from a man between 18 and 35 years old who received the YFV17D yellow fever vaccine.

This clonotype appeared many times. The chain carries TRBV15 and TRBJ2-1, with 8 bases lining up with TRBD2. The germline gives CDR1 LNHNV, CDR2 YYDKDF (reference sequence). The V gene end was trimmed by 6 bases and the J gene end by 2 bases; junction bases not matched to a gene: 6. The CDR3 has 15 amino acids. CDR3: CATSSGGAPYNEQFF. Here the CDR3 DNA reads TGTGCCACCAGTTCCGGGGGGGCCCCCTACAATGAGCAGTTCTTC. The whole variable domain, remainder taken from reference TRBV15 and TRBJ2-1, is DAMVIQNPRYQVTQFGKPVTLSCSQTLNHNVMYWYQQKSSQAPKLLFHYYDKDFNNEADTPDNFQSRRPNTSFCFLDIRSPGLGDTAMYLCATSSGGAPYNEQFFGPGTRLTVL.

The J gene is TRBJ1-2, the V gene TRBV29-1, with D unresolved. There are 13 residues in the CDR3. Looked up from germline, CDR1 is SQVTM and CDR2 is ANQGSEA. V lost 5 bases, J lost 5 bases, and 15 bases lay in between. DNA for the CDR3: TGCAGCGTTCGGCCGGGGTCGCGTTATGGCTACACCTTC. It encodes CSVRPGSRYGYTF.